Below, 27 T cell receptor beta chains from the same sample are listed, as sequenced in a study of blood T cells in healthy people across ages. Together with a sample-barcoded 5' primer, a J-beta primer mix was included in a second PCR lasting roughly 6 to 12 cycles. TCRdb reprocessed the 5' RACE reads via MiXCR and lists one record per CDR3 protein. The table includes about 730,000 distinct CDR3 sequences, roughly 43% detected once. Sequences were obtained from blood. Receptors originate from a woman aged 60-75 years in good health.

V and J are TRBV20-1 and TRBJ1-1; 8 positions match TRBD1. Germline V gene data show CDR1 as DFQATT and CDR2 as SNEGSKA (reference sequence). The V and J ends lost 5 bases and 3 bases, in that order; junction bases with no gene match: 5. The CDR3 has 13 residues. CDR3 sequence (DNA): TGCAGTGCTCTGACAGGGGCCGACACTGAAGCTTTCTTT. It codes for CSALTGADTEAFF.

This clonotype was seen a few times. The V gene is TRBV5-1, the J gene TRBJ2-7; TRBD2 aligns across 10 bases. CDR1 and CDR2 (germline): SGHRS, YFSETQ. The V segment lost 0 bases and the J segment 3 bases; nucleotides outside the gene matches: 6. This CDR3 has 16 amino acids. The CDR3 DNA is TGCGCCAGCAGCTTGGGTTCTAGCGGGGGATTCTACGAGCAGTACTTC. It is translated as CASSLGSSGGFYEQYF.

The chain combines TRBV6-2 or TRBV6-3 with TRBJ2-5; no reliable D call. V lost 7 bases and J lost 4, with 7 bases in between. CDR1 MNHEY and CDR2 SVGEGT come from the germline V gene. The CDR3 is made up of 11 amino acids. CDR3 in DNA: TGTGCCAGCACCAATCGAGAGACCCAGTACTTC. It yields the protein CASTNRETQYF.

This clonotype was seen a handful of times. The chain couples TRBV10-3 to TRBJ2-5; the match to TRBD2 covers 7 bases. Looked up from germline, CDR1 is ENHRY and CDR2 is SYGVKD. This CDR3 has 15 residues. The trim removed 5 bases at V and 0 bases at J, leaving 6 bases unmatched. The CDR3 loop reads CAISQRGVNQETQYF. CDR3 coding DNA: TGTGCCATCAGTCAGCGGGGCGTTAACCAAGAGACCCAGTACTTC.

The chain couples TRBV5-1 to TRBJ1-4; D may be TRBD1 (6 bases). The ends were cut back, 0 bases at V and 7 bases at J, with 16 bases in the middle. Germline assignment: CDR1 SGHRS and CDR2 YFSETQ. This CDR3 contains 16 residues. The CDR3 spells CASSLVAQGRGEKLFF. The CDR3 DNA sequence: TGCGCCAGCAGCTTGGTGGCCCAGGGGAGAGGTGAAAAACTGTTTTTT.

This clonotype was seen only a few times. This chain joins TRBV6-2 or TRBV6-3 and TRBJ2-1, with a possible D match to TRBD1 (6 bases). The V gene's germline CDR1 is MNHEY and CDR2 SVGEGT. V lost 8 bases and J 0 bases, leaving 8 bases between the germline ends. This CDR3 is built from 13 residues. The CDR3 DNA is TGTGCCAGCGGACAGTCCTCCTACAATGAGCAGTTCTTC. Protein: CASGQSSYNEQFF.

This clonotype was observed a few times. Here the CDR3 DNA reads TGTGCCATCAGTAAGGGACTAGCGGGAGTAGGCACCCAAGAGACCCAGTACTTC. It codes for CAISKGLAGVGTQETQYF. The chain employs TRBV10-3 and TRBJ2-5; 14 bases are a match to TRBD2. The CDR3 loop spans 18 amino acids. Germline V gene data show CDR1 as ENHRY and CDR2 as SYGVKD. J was trimmed by 1 base and V by 5 bases; bases with no gene match: 9.

There are many counts of this clonotype. J is TRBJ2-3 and V is TRBV4-2; 8 nucleotides align to TRBD2. Germline-derived CDR1 and CDR2 are LGHNA and YNFKEQ. The CDR3 is made up of 17 amino acids. Trimming at V came to 4 bases and at J to 0 bases, leaving 9 bases not matched to a gene. CDR3 coding DNA: TGTGCCAGCAGCCCTCAAGGGGCTAGCGGGAGCACAGATACGCAGTATTTT. This translates into CASSPQGASGSTDTQYF.

This chain links TRBV20-1 with TRBJ2-2; possible D gene TRBD1, 6 bases. V was shortened by 1 base and J by 4 bases, with 10 bases between the two germline ends. Germline loops: CDR1 DFQATT, CDR2 SNEGSKA (reference sequence). The CDR3 runs 14 residues. The CDR3 DNA reads TGCAGTGCTAGAGTTCAAGGGGGCACCGGGGAGCTGTTTTTT. Translated: CSARVQGGTGELFF.

The chain carries TRBV4-1 and TRBJ2-3; TRBD1 might be the D (5 bases). Germline V gene sequence: CDR1 MGHRA, CDR2 YSYEKL. The ends were cut back, 3 bases at V and 3 bases at J, with 7 bases in the middle. The CDR3 extends over 13 amino acids. CDR3 DNA sequence: TGCGCCAGCAGCCACCAGGGTACAGATACGCAGTATTTT. Encoded protein: CASSHQGTDTQYF.

The rearrangement uses TRBV5-1 and TRBJ1-3, with D unresolved. CDR1 is SGHRS and CDR2 is YFSETQ in the germline V gene. This CDR3 contains 19 residues. The V gene lost 0 bases and the J gene lost 0 bases, with 19 bases spanning the gap. CDR3 sequence: CASSLGVSGYSVSGNTIYF. The DNA for the CDR3 is TGCGCCAGCAGCTTGGGGGTTTCGGGCTATTCAGTCTCTGGAAACACCATATATTTT.

This clonotype has a handful of counts. V usage is TRBV6-5 and J usage is TRBJ1-1; D unclear. The CDR3 extends over 15 amino acids. The germline gives CDR1 MNHEY, CDR2 SVGAGI. V was trimmed by 5 bases and J by 2 bases, leaving 15 bases between them. The CDR3 protein is CASSKQWGSNTEAFF. For the CDR3, the DNA is TGTGCCAGCAGTAAACAATGGGGATCCAACACTGAAGCTTTCTTT.

Notes on this clonotype: A read error may be the cause here, since a much bigger clone is one base away. This chain joins TRBV25-1 and TRBJ2-1; D gene ambiguous. The CDR3 loop spans 11 amino acids. Germline V gives CDR1 MGHDK, CDR2 SYGVNS. The V and J ends lost 3 bases and 10 bases respectively, with 7 bases between them. CDR3 amino acids: CASSDYYEQFF. The DNA of the CDR3 is TGTGCCAGCAGTGACTACTACGAGCAGTTCTTC.

The chain combines TRBV3-1 with TRBJ2-6, with TRBD1 as a possible D gene (8 bases). The CDR3 sequence is 18 residues long. CDR1 and CDR2 (germline): LGHDT, YNNKEL (reference sequence). V lost 1 base to trimming and J lost 0 bases, with 13 bases between them. This CDR3 is CASSQGTGRASGANVLTF. As DNA, the CDR3 is TGTGCCAGCAGCCAAGGGACAGGGAGGGCCTCTGGGGCCAACGTCCTGACTTTC.

V usage is TRBV6-5 and J usage is TRBJ1-2, with a possible D match to TRBD1 (5 bases). The CDR3 runs to 13 residues. V was cut by 2 bases and J by 8 bases, with 12 bases left in between. The germline gives CDR1 MNHEY, CDR2 SVGAGI. The CDR3 region is CASSYSAKGGYTF. CDR3 sequence (DNA): TGTGCCAGCAGTTACAGTGCCAAGGGGGGCTACACCTTC.

In its sample, this clonotype was seen a few times. The chain has TRBV20-1 and TRBJ2-5; D gene unclear. Germline CDR1 is DFQATT and CDR2 is SNEGSKA (reference sequence). Trimming took off 0 bases at V and 2 bases at J, with 19 bases between the two ends. This CDR3 has 17 amino acids. The CDR3 region has the DNA TGCAGTGCTAGAGATGGTCTGGCCTGGGGTTTACAAGAGACCCAGTACTTC. It specifies CSARDGLAWGLQETQYF.

V and J are TRBV11-1 and TRBJ2-1; D is possibly TRBD2 (7 bases). V was clipped by 3 bases and J by 4 bases, with 13 bases between them. Per germline, CDR1 SGHAT and CDR2 FQDESV (reference sequence). The CDR3 is 15 amino acids. The CDR3 sequence: CASSLKGGEYNEQFF. The CDR3 coding sequence is TGTGCCAGCAGCTTGAAAGGGGGGGAGTACAATGAGCAGTTCTTC.

This chain uses TRBV7-2 with TRBJ2-1; D tentatively reads TRBD1 or TRBD2 (5 bases each). The DNA end is more similar to TRBJ2-7, so the J call may be wrong. The CDR3 is 17 amino acids. The germline V gene has CDR1 SGHTA and CDR2 FQGNSA. This CDR3 reads CASSSYTGRPVYNEQYF. The CDR3 DNA sequence: TGTGCCAGCAGCTCTTACACGGGACGGCCGGTCTACAATGAGCAGTACTTC.

Concerning this clonotype: Mismatch with germline at one junction end may stem from a read error. The J gene is TRBJ2-3, the V gene TRBV27; TRBD1 agrees at 10 bases. Germline V gene data show CDR1 as MNHEY and CDR2 as SMNVEV (reference sequence). This CDR3 contains 14 residues. CDR3 nucleotides: TGTGGCAGCAGTATCGGGACAGGGGTTGGTACGCAGTATTTT. Translation gives CGSSIGTGVGTQYF.

This chain uses TRBV5-1 with TRBJ2-2; no firm D call. Germline-derived CDR1 and CDR2 are SGHRS and YFSETQ. This CDR3 has 15 amino acids. Trimming cost V 4 bases and J 1 base, with 11 bases left between them. In DNA form, the CDR3 reads TGCGCCAGCAGCAGGACCGACGAGAACACCGGGGAGCTGTTTTTT. Translation: CASSRTDENTGELFF.

The chain is built from TRBV20-1 and TRBJ2-3; TRBD2 matches at 11 bases. Germline-derived CDR1 and CDR2 are DFQATT and SNEGSKA (reference sequence). Trimming cost V 4 bases and J 4 bases; bases outside gene matches: 4. The length of the CDR3 is 14 residues. Here the CDR3 DNA reads TGCAGTGCTACGCTAGCGGGGGGTTCAGATACGCAGTATTTT. The encoded protein is CSATLAGGSDTQYF.

This chain connects TRBV20-1 to TRBJ2-3; the match to TRBD2 covers 11 bases. CDR1 DFQATT and CDR2 SNEGSKA come from the germline V gene (reference sequence). The V segment lost 2 bases and the J segment 2 bases; nucleotides outside the gene matches: 6. The CDR3 covers 16 residues. CDR3 region: CSARRMTSGNTDTQYF. Written as DNA, the CDR3 is TGCAGTGCTAGAAGGATGACTAGCGGGAACACAGATACGCAGTATTTT.

The rearrangement uses TRBV3-1 and TRBJ1-2; 9 positions match TRBD1. Germline loops: CDR1 LGHDT, CDR2 YNNKEL (reference sequence). The CDR3 consists of 17 residues. Trimming at V came to 0 bases and at J to 13 bases, leaving 18 bases not matched to a gene. CDR3 nucleotide sequence: TGTGCCAGCAGCCAAGATTGGGCAGGACAGGGGACCCCTCGATCCACCTTC. Protein sequence: CASSQDWAGQGTPRSTF.

J is TRBJ2-7 and V is TRBV6-1, with D perhaps TRBD1 or TRBD2 (5 bases each). Germline CDR1 and CDR2: MNHNS and SASEGT. V lost 5 bases and J lost 2, with 13 bases in between. The length of the CDR3 is 14 residues. The CDR3 spells CASSPGTATYEQYF. The CDR3 DNA reads TGTGCCAGCAGTCCCGGGACCGCGACCTACGAGCAGTACTTC.

The gene calls are TRBV25-1 and TRBJ2-7; perhaps D is TRBD1 or TRBD2 (5 bases each). Trimming shortened V by 3 bases and J by 5 bases, and 11 bases separated the two germline ends. There are 13 residues in the CDR3. Germline lookup yields CDR1 MGHDK and CDR2 SYGVNS. CDR3 loop: CASSEGTFHEQYF. The CDR3 DNA reads TGTGCCAGCAGTGAGGGGACCTTCCACGAGCAGTACTTC.

This clonotype was found a few times. V gene TRBV7-3 combines with J gene TRBJ1-1; 7 bases align to TRBD1. The CDR3 has 15 amino acids. Per the germline V gene, CDR1 is SGHTA and CDR2 is FQGTGA. The V gene end was trimmed by 3 bases and the J gene end by 3 bases; junction bases not matched to a gene: 7. CDR3 sequence: CASSLQGGWDTEAFF. The CDR3 DNA reads TGTGCCAGCAGCTTGCAGGGGGGATGGGACACTGAAGCTTTCTTT.

The rearrangement uses TRBV12-3 or TRBV12-4 and TRBJ1-1; D unclear. The CDR3 extends over 14 amino acids. Trimming stripped 3 bases from V and 2 bases from J, with 10 bases between. The CDR3 sequence: CASSFGGINTEAFF. CDR3 in DNA: TGTGCCAGCAGTTTTGGTGGGATTAACACTGAAGCTTTCTTT.